The 3 T cell receptor beta chains reported below all come from one sample, sequenced in a study of T cells in Graves' hyperthyroidism and ophthalmopathy. RNA transcripts served as the template for amplifying TCR beta CDR3 regions. The HTBI primer set served for first-round RT-PCR of the TCR CDR3. TCRdb reprocessed the multiplex PCR reads via MiXCR and lists one record per CDR3 protein. This sample has about 570,000 distinct CDR3 sequences, with around 42% found just once. Sequencing was done on a sample of peripheral blood or thyroid tissue (not recorded which). The receptors were gathered from an adult woman with Graves' disease, either hyperthyroidism or ophthalmopathy (not recorded which).

In this sample, this clonotype turned up many times. The V call is TRBV20-1, the J call TRBJ2-2, with TRBD2 matching 10 bases. Germline CDR1 and CDR2: DFQATT and SNEGSKA (reference sequence). The trim removed 0 bases at V and 5 bases at J, leaving 15 bases unmatched. The length of the CDR3 is 19 residues. DNA for the CDR3: TGCAGTGCTAGAGATAGCCCACTAGCGGGGCGAGGGGGAACCGGGGAGCTGTTTTTT. Its protein product is CSARDSPLAGRGGTGELFF.

The chain carries TRBV20-1 and TRBJ1-4; possible D gene TRBD1, 6 bases. Germline CDR1 is DFQATT and CDR2 is SNEGSKA (reference sequence). V gave up 7 bases and J gave up 3 bases, with 9 bases separating them. CDR3 size: 12 residues. In nucleotides, the CDR3 is TGCAGTGGGACAGCCTCTAATGAAAAACTGTTTTTT. Its translation is CSGTASNEKLFF.

The V gene is TRBV6-6, the J gene TRBJ2-3; possibly TRBD2 for D (5 bases). Germline assignment: CDR1 MNHNY and CDR2 SVGAGI (reference sequence). The CDR3 consists of 13 residues. Trimming cost V 11 bases and J 3 bases, with 15 bases left between them. The CDR3 region is CAGSGLSTDTQYF. The CDR3 DNA reads as TGTGCCGGCTCCGGACTCTCGACAGATACGCAGTATTTT.